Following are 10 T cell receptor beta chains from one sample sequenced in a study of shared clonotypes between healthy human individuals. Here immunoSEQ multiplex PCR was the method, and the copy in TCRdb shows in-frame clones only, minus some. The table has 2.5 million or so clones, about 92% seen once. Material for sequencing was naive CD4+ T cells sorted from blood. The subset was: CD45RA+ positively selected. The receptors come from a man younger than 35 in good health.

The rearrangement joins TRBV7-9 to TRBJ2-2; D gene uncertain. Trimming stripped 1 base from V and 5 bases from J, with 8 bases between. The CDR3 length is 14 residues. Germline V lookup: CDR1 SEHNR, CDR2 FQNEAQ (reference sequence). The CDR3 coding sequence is TGTGCCAGCAGCTTAGGTGGGCGAACCGGGGAGCTGTTTTTT. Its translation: CASSLGGRTGELFF.

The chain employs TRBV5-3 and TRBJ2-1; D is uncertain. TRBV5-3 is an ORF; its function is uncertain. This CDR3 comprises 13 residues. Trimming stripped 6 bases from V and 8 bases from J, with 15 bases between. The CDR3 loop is CARTPGAEDEQFF. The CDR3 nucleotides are TGTGCCAGAACCCCCGGCGCAGAAGATGAGCAGTTCTTC.

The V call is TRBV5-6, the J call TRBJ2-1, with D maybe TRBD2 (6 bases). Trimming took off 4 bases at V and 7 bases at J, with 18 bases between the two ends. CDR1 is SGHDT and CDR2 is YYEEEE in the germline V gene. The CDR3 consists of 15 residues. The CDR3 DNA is TGTGCCAGCAGCCAGAACCGCGGGGCGTTTAATGAGCAGTTCTTC. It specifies CASSQNRGAFNEQFF.

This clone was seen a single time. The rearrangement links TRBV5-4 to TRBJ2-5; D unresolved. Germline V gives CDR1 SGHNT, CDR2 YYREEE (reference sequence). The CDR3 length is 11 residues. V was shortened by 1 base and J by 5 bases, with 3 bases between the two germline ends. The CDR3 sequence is CASSLMETQYF. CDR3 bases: TGTGCCAGCAGCTTGATGGAGACCCAGTACTTC.

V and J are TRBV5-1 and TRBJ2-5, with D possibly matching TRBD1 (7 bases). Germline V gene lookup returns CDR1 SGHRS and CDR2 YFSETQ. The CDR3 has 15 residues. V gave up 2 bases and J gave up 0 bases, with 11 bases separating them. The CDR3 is CASSLGGTDQETQYF. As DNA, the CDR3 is TGCGCCAGCAGCTTAGGCGGGACAGACCAAGAGACCCAGTACTTC. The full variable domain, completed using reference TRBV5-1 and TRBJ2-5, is KAGVTQTPRYLIKTRGQQVTLSCSPISGHRSVSWYQQTPGQGLQFLFEYFSETQRNKGNFPGRFSGRQFSNSRSEMNVSTLELGDSALYLCASSLGGTDQETQYFGPGTRLLVL.

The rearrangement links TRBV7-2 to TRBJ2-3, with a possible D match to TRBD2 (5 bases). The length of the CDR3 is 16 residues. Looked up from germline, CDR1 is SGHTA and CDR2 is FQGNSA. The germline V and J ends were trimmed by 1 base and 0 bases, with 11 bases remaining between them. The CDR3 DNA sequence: TGTGCCAGCAGCTTAGTGGTGGGAGCGAGCACAGATACGCAGTATTTT. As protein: CASSLVVGASTDTQYF.

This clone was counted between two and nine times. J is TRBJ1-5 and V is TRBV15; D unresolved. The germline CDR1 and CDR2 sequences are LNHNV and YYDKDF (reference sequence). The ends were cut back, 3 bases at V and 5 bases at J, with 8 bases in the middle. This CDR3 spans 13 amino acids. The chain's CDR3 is CATSRTGHQPQHF. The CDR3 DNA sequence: TGTGCCACCAGCAGGACGGGCCATCAGCCCCAGCATTTT.

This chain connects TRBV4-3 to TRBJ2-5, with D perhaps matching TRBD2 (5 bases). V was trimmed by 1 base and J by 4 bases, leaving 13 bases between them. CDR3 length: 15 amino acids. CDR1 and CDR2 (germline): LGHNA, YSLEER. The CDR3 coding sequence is TGCGCCAGCAGCCAAGTATCGGGGAACGGAGAGACCCAGTACTTC. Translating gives CASSQVSGNGETQYF.

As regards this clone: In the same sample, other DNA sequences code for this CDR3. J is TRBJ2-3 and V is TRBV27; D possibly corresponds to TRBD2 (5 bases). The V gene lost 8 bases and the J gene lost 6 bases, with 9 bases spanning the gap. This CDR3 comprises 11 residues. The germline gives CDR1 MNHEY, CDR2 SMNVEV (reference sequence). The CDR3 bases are TGTGCCAGCGGAGAGCGGGATACGCAGTATTTT. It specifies CASGERDTQYF.

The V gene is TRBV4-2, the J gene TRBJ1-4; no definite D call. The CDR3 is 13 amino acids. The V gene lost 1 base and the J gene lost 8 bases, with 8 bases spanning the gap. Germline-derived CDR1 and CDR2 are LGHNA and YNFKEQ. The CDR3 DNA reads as TGTGCCAGCAGCCAAGGCCACAAGGAAAAACTGTTTTTT. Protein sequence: CASSQGHKEKLFF.